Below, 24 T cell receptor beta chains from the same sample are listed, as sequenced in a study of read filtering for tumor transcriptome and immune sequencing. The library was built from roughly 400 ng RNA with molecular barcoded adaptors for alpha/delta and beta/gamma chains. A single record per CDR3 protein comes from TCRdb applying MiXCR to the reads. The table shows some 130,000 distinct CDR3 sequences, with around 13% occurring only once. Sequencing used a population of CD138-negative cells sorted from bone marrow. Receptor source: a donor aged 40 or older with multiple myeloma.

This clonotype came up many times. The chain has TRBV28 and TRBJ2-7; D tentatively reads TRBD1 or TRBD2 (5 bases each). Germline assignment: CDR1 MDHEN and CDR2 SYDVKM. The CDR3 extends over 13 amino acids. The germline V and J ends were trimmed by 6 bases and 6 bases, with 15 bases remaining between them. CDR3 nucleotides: TGTGCCAGCAGGGATCCGGGGCCGGGCGAGCAGTACTTC. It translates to CASRDPGPGEQYF.

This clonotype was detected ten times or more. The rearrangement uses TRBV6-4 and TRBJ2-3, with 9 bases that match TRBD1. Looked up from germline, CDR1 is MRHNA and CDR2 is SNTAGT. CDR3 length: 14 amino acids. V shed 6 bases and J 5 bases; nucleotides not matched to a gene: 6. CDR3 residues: CASRTRDRVDTQYF. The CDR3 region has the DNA TGTGCCAGCAGAACGAGGGACAGGGTAGATACGCAGTATTTT.

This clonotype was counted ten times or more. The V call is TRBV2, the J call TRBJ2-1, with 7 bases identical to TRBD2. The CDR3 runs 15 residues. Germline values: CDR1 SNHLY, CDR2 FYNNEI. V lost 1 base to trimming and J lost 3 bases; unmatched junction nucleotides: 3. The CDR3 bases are TGTGCCAGCAGTGAAGAAGCGGGGCGCTACAATGAGCAGTTCTTC. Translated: CASSEEAGRYNEQFF.

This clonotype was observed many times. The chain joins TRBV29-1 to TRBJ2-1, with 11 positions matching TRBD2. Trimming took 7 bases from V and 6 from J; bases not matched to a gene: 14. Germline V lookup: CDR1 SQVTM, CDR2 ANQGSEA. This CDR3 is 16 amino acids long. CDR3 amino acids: CSALLRLAGNINEQFF. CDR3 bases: TGCAGCGCTCTACTCAGACTAGCGGGAAATATCAATGAGCAGTTCTTC.

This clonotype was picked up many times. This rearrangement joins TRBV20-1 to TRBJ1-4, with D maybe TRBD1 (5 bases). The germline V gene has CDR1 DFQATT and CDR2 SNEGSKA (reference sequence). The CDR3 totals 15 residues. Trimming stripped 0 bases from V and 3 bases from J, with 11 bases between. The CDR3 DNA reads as TGCAGTGCTAGAGATAGGGGACGTTCTAATGAAAAACTGTTTTTT. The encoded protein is CSARDRGRSNEKLFF.

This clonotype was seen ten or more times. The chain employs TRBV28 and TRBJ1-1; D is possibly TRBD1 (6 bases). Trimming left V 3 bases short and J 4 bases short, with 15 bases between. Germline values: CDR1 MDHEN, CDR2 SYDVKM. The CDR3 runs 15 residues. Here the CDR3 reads CASSLGGGSRTEAFF. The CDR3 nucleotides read TGTGCCAGCAGTTTGGGGGGCGGGTCGCGCACTGAAGCTTTCTTT.

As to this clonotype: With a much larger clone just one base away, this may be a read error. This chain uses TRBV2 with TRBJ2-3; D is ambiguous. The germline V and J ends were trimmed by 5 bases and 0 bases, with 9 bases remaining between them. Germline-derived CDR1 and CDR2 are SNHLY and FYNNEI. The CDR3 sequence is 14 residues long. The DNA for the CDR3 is TGTGCCAGCAGTCTGCAAACTAGCACAGATACGCAGTATTTT. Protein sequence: CASSLQTSTDTQYF.

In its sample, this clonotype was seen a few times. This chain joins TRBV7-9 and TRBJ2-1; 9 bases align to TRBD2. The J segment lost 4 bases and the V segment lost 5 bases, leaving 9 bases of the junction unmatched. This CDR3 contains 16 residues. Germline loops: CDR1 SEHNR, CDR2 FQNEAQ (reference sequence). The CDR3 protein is CASSPVAGDAYNEQFF. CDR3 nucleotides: TGTGCCAGCAGCCCCGTAGCGGGAGACGCTTACAATGAGCAGTTCTTC.

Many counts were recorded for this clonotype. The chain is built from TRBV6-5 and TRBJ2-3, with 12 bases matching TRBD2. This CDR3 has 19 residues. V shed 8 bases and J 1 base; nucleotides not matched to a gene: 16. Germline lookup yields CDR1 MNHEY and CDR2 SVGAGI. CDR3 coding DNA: TGTGCCAGCTCCTTTGTGGGGCTAGCGGGAGGGGCTGGCACAGATACGCAGTATTTT. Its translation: CASSFVGLAGGAGTDTQYF.

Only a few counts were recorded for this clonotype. The CDR3, as DNA: TGCAGTGCCGACCCCCGGACGACGAACACTGAAGCTTTCTTT. Its translation: CSADPRTTNTEAFF. The chain links TRBV20-1 to TRBJ1-1; D not certain. The CDR3 has 14 amino acids. Germline V gene lookup returns CDR1 DFQATT and CDR2 SNEGSKA (reference sequence). The ends were cut back, 6 bases at V and 1 base at J, with 15 bases in the middle.

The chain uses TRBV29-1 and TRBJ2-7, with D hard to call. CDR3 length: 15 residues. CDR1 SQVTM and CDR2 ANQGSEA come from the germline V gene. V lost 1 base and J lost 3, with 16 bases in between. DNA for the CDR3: TGCAGCGTTGAAGTCACGGAGAAACACCTCTACGAGCAGTACTTC. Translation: CSVEVTEKHLYEQYF.

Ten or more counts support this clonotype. This CDR3 reads CATVLAGEAGDTQYF. The CDR3 DNA sequence: TGTGCCACTGTACTAGCGGGAGAGGCCGGAGATACGCAGTATTTT. V usage is TRBV15 and J usage is TRBJ2-3; 11 nucleotides agree with TRBD2. Germline values: CDR1 LNHNV, CDR2 YYDKDF (reference sequence). Germline trimming cut 9 bases from V and 5 bases from J; bases unmatched to any gene: 10. The CDR3 loop spans 15 amino acids.

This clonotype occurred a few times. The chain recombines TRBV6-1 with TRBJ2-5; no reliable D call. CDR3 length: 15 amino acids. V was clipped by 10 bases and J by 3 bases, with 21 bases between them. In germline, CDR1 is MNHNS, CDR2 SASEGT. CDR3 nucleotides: TGTGCCACGAAGGTGGATCACTTACTTAAAGAGACCCAGTACTTC. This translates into CATKVDHLLKETQYF.

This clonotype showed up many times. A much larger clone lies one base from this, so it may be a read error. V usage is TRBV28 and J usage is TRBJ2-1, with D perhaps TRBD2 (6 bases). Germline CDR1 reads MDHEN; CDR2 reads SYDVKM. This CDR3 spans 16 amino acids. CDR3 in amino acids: CASSPEMLASYNEQLF. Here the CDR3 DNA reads TGTGCCAGCAGCCCCGAGATGCTAGCGTCCTACAATGAGCAGCTCTTC.

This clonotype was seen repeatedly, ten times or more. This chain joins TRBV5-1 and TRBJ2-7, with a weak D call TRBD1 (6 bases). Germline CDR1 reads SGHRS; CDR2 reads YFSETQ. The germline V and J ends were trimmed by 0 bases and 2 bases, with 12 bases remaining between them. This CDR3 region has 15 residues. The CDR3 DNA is TGCGCCAGCAGCTTGGCCCCCGGACAGACCTACGAGCAGTACTTC. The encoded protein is CASSLAPGQTYEQYF.

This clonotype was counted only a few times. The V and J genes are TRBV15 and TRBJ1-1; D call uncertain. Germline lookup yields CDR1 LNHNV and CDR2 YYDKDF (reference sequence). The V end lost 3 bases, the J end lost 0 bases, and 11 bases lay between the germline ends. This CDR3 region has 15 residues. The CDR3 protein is CATSSGDTMNTEAFF. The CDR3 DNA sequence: TGTGCCACCAGCAGTGGCGACACTATGAACACTGAAGCTTTCTTT.

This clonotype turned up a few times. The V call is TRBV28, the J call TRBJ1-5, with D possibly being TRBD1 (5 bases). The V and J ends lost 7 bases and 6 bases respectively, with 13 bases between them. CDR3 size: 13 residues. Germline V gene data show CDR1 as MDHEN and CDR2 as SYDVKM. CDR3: CASTRQLSQPQHF. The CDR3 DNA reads TGTGCCAGCACCCGACAGCTATCTCAGCCCCAGCATTTT.

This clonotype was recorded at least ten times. The CDR3: CSGKPGPEGEQFF. In DNA, the CDR3 is TGCAGTGGGAAACCGGGACCAGAGGGTGAGCAGTTCTTC. V is TRBV20-1 and J is TRBJ2-1; D could derive from TRBD1 or TRBD2 (5 bases each). This CDR3 comprises 13 residues. The V gene's germline CDR1 is DFQATT and CDR2 SNEGSKA (reference sequence). The V and J ends lost 7 bases and 9 bases respectively, with 19 bases between them.

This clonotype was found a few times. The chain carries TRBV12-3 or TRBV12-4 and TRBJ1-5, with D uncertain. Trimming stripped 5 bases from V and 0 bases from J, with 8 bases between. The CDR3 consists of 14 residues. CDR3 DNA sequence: TGTGCCAGCAGTCGCGATTATAGCAATCAGCCCCAGCATTTT. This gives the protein CASSRDYSNQPQHF.

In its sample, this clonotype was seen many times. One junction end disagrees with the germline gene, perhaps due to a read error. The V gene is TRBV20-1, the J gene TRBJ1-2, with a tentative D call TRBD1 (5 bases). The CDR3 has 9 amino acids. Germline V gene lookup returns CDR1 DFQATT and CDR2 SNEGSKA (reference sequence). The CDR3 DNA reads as TGCAGTGCTGCTGGGGACCTGAGCTTC. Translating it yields CSAAGDLSF.

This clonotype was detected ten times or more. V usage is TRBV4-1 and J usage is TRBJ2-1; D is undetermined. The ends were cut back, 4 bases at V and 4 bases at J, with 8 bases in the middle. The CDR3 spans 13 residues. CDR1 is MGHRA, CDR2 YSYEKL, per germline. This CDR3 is CASSRSPYNEQFF. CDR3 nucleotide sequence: TGCGCCAGCAGCCGGAGCCCGTACAATGAGCAGTTCTTC.

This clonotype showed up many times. The chain's CDR3 is CASRTRSSYNEQFF. The CDR3 DNA follows: TGCGCCAGCAGGACCCGAAGCTCCTACAATGAGCAGTTCTTC. The rearrangement joins TRBV10-2 to TRBJ2-1; the D is unclear. From germline, CDR1 is WSHSY and CDR2 SAAADI. Deletions cut 6 bases from V and 0 bases from J, with 9 bases between. The CDR3 is 14 amino acids.

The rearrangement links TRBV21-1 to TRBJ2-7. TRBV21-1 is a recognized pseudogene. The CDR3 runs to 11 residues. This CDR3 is CASSEKYERYF. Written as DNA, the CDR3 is TGTGCCAGCAGCGAAAAATACGAGCGGTACTTC.

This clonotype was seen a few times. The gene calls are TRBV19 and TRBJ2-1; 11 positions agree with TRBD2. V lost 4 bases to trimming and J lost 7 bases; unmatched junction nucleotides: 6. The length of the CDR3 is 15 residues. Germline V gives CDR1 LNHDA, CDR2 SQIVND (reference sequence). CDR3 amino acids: CASSKTGTSGNEQFF. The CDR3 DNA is TGTGCCAGTAGTAAGACCGGGACTAGCGGAAATGAGCAGTTCTTC.